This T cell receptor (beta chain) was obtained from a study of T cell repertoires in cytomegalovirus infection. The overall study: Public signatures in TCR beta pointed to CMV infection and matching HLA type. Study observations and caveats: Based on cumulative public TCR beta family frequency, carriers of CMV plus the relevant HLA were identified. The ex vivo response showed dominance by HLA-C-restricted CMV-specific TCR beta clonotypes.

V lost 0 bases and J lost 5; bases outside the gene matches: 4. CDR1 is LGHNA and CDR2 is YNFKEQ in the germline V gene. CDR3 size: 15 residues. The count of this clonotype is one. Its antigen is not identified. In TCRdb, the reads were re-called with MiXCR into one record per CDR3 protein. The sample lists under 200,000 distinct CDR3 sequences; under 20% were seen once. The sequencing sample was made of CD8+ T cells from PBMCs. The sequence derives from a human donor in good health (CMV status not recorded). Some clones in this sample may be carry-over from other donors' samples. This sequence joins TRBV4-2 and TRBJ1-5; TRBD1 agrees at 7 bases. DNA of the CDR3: TGTGCCAGCAGCCAAGAAACAGGGGACTATCAGCCCCAGCATTTT. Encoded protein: CASSQETGDYQPQHF.